This TCR beta chain was recorded in a study of T cell clonotyping in hematopoietic cell transplantation. The overall study: Pretransplant recipient samples were taken after cytoreduction.

Study observations and caveats: Pathologically expanded recipient clonotypes increased progressively from day 30 to day 180 as diversity fell. Graft donor and pretransplant recipient Inverse Simpson Index values predicted broader posttransplant TCR diversity.

Remarks on this clone: Its target is not known.

Repertoires were generated with immunoSEQ multiplex PCR, while TCRdb's copy carries only in-frame clones and drops some. The top ten clones hold roughly 3.1% of a sample with tens of thousands of clones, 85% of them seen once. As for time point: recipient sample about 28 days before transplant, after cytoreduction. Blood collection times were about day -28 and days 30, 100, 180 posttransplant. V shed 1 base and J shed 2 bases, with 10 bases lying between them. The CDR3 extends over 15 amino acids. CDR1 is SEHNR and CDR2 is FQNEAQ in the germline V gene (reference sequence). The source was peripheral blood mononuclear cells, collected before stem cell transplant. J is TRBJ2-3 and V is TRBV7-9; possible D gene TRBD1, 6 bases. The sequence was obtained from a man aged 55 to 70 with acute myeloid leukemia. Some clones in this sample may be carry-over from other donors' samples. The CDR3 sequence is CASSLGTAYTDTQYF. The CDR3 nucleotides read TGTGCCAGCAGCTTAGGGACAGCTTACACAGATACGCAGTATTTT.